Below, 19 T cell receptor beta chains from the same sample are listed, as sequenced in a study of blood T cell repertoires in COVID-19 (dated by TCRdb to about 2020). The library was made by the immunoSEQ multiplex PCR assay. In TCRdb, the immuneACCESS table is reduced to in-frame sequences with V and J assigned. These tables do not hold every clone; where another copy was compared, an unresolved V gene accounts for under half, and the others remain unexplained. The sample yields 200,000 to 250,000 clones; about 88% were counted once. 15% to 20% of the sample belongs to the ten largest clones. The sample consisted of peripheral blood. The receptors were gathered from a man in his forties or fifties with COVID-19, enrolled during active disease.

V usage is TRBV19 and J usage is TRBJ1-5; D call uncertain. V was trimmed by 6 bases and J by 6 bases, leaving 12 bases between them. This CDR3 has 13 amino acids. In germline, CDR1 is LNHDA, CDR2 SQIVND (reference sequence). In DNA, the CDR3 is TGTGCCAGTAGCACTCAGGTTGGTCAGCCCCAGCATTTT. It translates to CASSTQVGQPQHF.

This chain joins TRBV2 and TRBJ1-2, with TRBD1 matching over 9 bases. CDR3 length equals 13 residues. Germline V CDR1 and CDR2: SNHLY, FYNNEI. V gave up 5 bases and J gave up 6 bases; unmatched junction bases: 4. In nucleotides, the CDR3 is TGTGCCAGCAGTCGACAGGGGGGAGATGGCTACACCTTC. Translation gives CASSRQGGDGYTF.

The chain uses TRBV11-2 and TRBJ1-6, with D perhaps TRBD1 (5 bases). Germline CDR1 reads SGHAT; CDR2 reads FQNNGV. The CDR3 totals 17 residues. The V end was cut by 0 bases, the J end by 2 bases, with 11 bases between. The CDR3 protein is CASSLDESRAYNSPLHF. The CDR3 DNA is TGTGCCAGCAGCTTAGATGAGTCCAGGGCCTATAATTCACCCCTCCACTTT.

This chain connects TRBV6-4 to TRBJ2-3; D might be TRBD2 (6 bases). Per the germline V gene, CDR1 is MRHNA and CDR2 is SNTAGT. The length of the CDR3 is 14 residues. Trimming pared 3 bases from V and 5 bases from J, leaving 12 bases between. In DNA, the CDR3 is TGTGCCAGCAGTGAGGGCGGAGGGGAAGATACGCAGTATTTT. It encodes CASSEGGGEDTQYF.

This clone has only a few counts. The rearrangement uses TRBV19 and TRBJ1-3; possible D gene TRBD1, 5 bases. This CDR3 contains 17 residues. Trimming left V 7 bases short and J 1 base short, with 20 bases between. Per germline, CDR1 LNHDA and CDR2 SQIVND (reference sequence). The CDR3 protein is CASTHTTVPRSGNTIYF. As DNA, the CDR3 is TGTGCCAGTACCCACACGACAGTGCCCAGATCTGGAAACACCATATATTTT.

The rearrangement joins TRBV18 to TRBJ2-5; 10 nucleotides match TRBD2. The V segment lost 3 bases and the J segment 5 bases; nucleotides outside the gene matches: 6. Germline-derived CDR1 and CDR2 are KGHSH and LQKENI. The CDR3 is 15 amino acids. CDR3: CASSPQRGGSETQYF. Written as DNA, the CDR3 is TGTGCCAGCTCACCTCAGCGGGGGGGGTCTGAGACCCAGTACTTC.

This clone was observed a few times. The chain employs TRBV10-3 and TRBJ2-3; 7 positions match TRBD2. Losses at the gene ends were 6 bases for V and 4 bases for J; bases not matched to a gene: 7. The germline V gene has CDR1 ENHRY and CDR2 SYGVKD. The CDR3 covers 14 residues. This chain's CDR3 is CAIRESGMSDTQYF. CDR3 DNA sequence: TGTGCCATCAGAGAAAGCGGGATGTCAGATACGCAGTATTTT.

The chain has TRBV5-4 and TRBJ2-7, with 12 nucleotides matching TRBD1. Germline trimming cut 3 bases from V and 4 bases from J; bases unmatched to any gene: 2. This CDR3 has 14 amino acids. Germline CDR1 reads SGHNT; CDR2 reads YYREEE (reference sequence). The CDR3 DNA follows: TGTGCCAGCAGCTCGGGACAGGGGGCTTACGAGCAGTACTTC. Translation: CASSSGQGAYEQYF.

The chain recombines TRBV19 with TRBJ2-7, with a weak D call TRBD2 (5 bases). CDR1 and CDR2 from the germline V gene are LNHDA and SQIVND (reference sequence). Trimming took 6 bases from V and 1 from J, leaving 19 bases between them. This CDR3 is 16 amino acids long. The CDR3 DNA reads as TGTGCCAGTAGCCCCGACGGTCGGCGCGGGTCCTACGAGCAGTACTTC. Translating gives CASSPDGRRGSYEQYF.

The chain couples TRBV29-1 to TRBJ1-2; the match to TRBD1 covers 7 bases. The trim removed 7 bases at V and 4 bases at J, leaving 12 bases unmatched. The length of the CDR3 is 14 residues. Germline CDR1 is SQVTM and CDR2 is ANQGSEA. The CDR3 loop reads CSAQAQGRSYGYTF. The CDR3 nucleotides are TGCAGCGCCCAAGCACAGGGGAGGAGCTATGGCTACACCTTC.

The chain employs TRBV19 and TRBJ1-1; D may be TRBD1 (5 bases). Trimming shortened V by 3 bases and J by 8 bases, and 22 bases separated the two germline ends. Germline V gene lookup returns CDR1 LNHDA and CDR2 SQIVND (reference sequence). The length of the CDR3 is 16 residues. CDR3 residues: CASSISGPGRLEEAFF. The CDR3, as DNA: TGTGCCAGTAGTATTTCAGGGCCGGGGAGGCTTGAAGAAGCTTTCTTT. The complete variable domain, with remaining parts taken from reference TRBV19 and TRBJ1-1, reads DGGITQSPKYLFRKEGQNVTLSCEQNLNHDAMYWYRQDPGQGLRLIYYSQIVNDFQKGDIAEGYSVSREKKESFPLTVTSAQKNPTAFYLCASSISGPGRLEEAFFGQGTRLTVV.

The chain links TRBV5-4 to TRBJ2-5; tentatively, D is TRBD1 (6 bases). Between the trimmed V and J ends, which lost 2 bases and 0 bases, there was a span of 11 bases. Germline assignment: CDR1 SGHNT and CDR2 YYREEE (reference sequence). The CDR3 runs 15 residues. CDR3 sequence: CASSFKTGNQETQYF. Here the CDR3 DNA reads TGTGCCAGCAGCTTCAAAACAGGGAACCAAGAGACCCAGTACTTC.

This rearrangement joins TRBV2 to TRBJ2-5; 13 bases line up with TRBD2. In germline, CDR1 is SNHLY, CDR2 FYNNEI. This CDR3 is built from 16 residues. The trim removed 4 bases at V and 3 bases at J, leaving 5 bases unmatched. The chain's CDR3 is CASSATSGGYEETQYF. DNA of the CDR3: TGTGCCAGCAGTGCGACTAGCGGGGGGTATGAAGAGACCCAGTACTTC.

V usage is TRBV5-5 and J usage is TRBJ1-2; TRBD1 is a possible D gene (6 bases). V lost 3 bases to trimming and J lost 8 bases, with 17 bases between them. The germline V gene encodes CDR1 SGHKS and CDR2 YYEKEE (reference sequence). This CDR3 comprises 14 residues. In nucleotides, the CDR3 is TGTGCCAGCAGCTACCCGGGGGGCGCGGGCGGCTACACCTTC. Translation: CASSYPGGAGGYTF.

This clone appeared once. The CDR3 reads CASSLDWGEAAKNIQYF. CDR3 DNA: TGTGCCAGCAGCTTAGACTGGGGGGAGGCGGCCAAAAACATTCAGTACTTC. V is TRBV7-9 and J is TRBJ2-4; a possible D gene is TRBD2 (6 bases). CDR1 and CDR2 from the germline V gene are SEHNR and FQNEAQ (reference sequence). Between the trimmed V and J ends, which lost 1 base and 1 base, there was a span of 14 bases. The CDR3 length is 17 residues.

The table lists this clone with a count of one. The chain uses TRBV30 and TRBJ2-5; D perhaps matches TRBD2 (6 bases). The CDR3 spans 10 residues. Per the germline V gene, CDR1 is GTSNPN and CDR2 is SVGIG (reference sequence). Trimming removed 5 bases from V and 5 bases from J, with 6 bases in between. CDR3: CAWGRETQYF. CDR3 coding DNA: TGTGCCTGGGGGAGGGAGACCCAGTACTTC.

The chain has TRBV6-2 or TRBV6-3 and TRBJ1-5; 8 nucleotides match TRBD1. CDR1 and CDR2 from the germline V gene are MNHEY and SVGEGT. The CDR3 is 14 residues long. V lost 2 bases and J lost 10; bases outside the gene matches: 7. Here the CDR3 reads CASSYRDRFAPQHF. CDR3 in DNA: TGTGCCAGCAGTTACCGGGACAGGTTCGCTCCCCAGCATTTT.

The rearrangement uses TRBV6-5 and TRBJ1-5, with 7 bases fitting TRBD1. The CDR3 length is 13 residues. Unmatched junction bases numbered 6, after V lost 6 bases and J lost 7 bases. Germline V gene data show CDR1 as MNHEY and CDR2 as SVGAGI. The CDR3 DNA reads TGTGCCAGCAGAGACAGGGTCGACCAGCCCCAGCATTTT. This codes for CASRDRVDQPQHF.

This clone has just a few counts. V and J are TRBV10-3 and TRBJ2-3, with D unclear. V lost 0 bases and J 6 bases, leaving 4 bases between the germline ends. The germline V gene has CDR1 ENHRY and CDR2 SYGVKD. This CDR3 has 12 amino acids. CDR3 bases: TGTGCCATCAGTGAGTCCGAGGATACGCAGTATTTT. Protein product: CAISESEDTQYF.